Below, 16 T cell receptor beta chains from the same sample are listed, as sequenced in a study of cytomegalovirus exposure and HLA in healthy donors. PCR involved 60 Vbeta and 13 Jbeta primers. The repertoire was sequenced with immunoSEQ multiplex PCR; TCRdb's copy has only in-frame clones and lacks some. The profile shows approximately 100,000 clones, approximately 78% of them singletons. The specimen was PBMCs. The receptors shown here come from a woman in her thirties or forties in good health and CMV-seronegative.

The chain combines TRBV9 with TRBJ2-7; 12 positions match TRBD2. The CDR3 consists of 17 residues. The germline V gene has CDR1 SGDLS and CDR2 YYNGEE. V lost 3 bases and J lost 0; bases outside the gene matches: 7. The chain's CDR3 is CASSASSTSGSSYEQYF. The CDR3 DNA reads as TGTGCCAGCAGCGCTTCTTCGACTAGCGGGAGCTCCTACGAGCAGTACTTC. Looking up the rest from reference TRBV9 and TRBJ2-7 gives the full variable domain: DSGVTQTPKHLITATGQRVTLRCSPRSGDLSVYWYQQSLDQGLQFLIQYYNGEERAKGNILERFSAQQFPDLHSELNLSSLELGDSALYFCASSASSTSGSSYEQYFGPGTRLTVT.

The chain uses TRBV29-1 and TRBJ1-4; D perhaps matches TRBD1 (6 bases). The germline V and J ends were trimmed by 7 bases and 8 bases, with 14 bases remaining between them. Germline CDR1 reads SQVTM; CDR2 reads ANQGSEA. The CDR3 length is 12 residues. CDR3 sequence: CSAGHSGEKLFF. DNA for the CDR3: TGCAGCGCGGGACACTCGGGGGAAAAACTGTTTTTT. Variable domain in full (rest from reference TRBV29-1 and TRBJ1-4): SAVISQKPSRDICQRGTSLTIQCQVDSQVTMMFWYRQQPGQSLTLIATANQGSEATYESGFVIDKFPISRPNLTFSTLTVSNMSPEDSSIYLCSAGHSGEKLFFGSGTQLSVL.

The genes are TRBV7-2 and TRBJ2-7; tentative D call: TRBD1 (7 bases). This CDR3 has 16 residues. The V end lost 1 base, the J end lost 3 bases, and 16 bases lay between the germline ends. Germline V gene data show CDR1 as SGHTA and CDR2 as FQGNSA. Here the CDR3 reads CASSLGGDSFFYEQYF. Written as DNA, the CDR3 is TGTGCCAGCAGCTTAGGGGGGGACAGTTTTTTCTACGAGCAGTACTTC. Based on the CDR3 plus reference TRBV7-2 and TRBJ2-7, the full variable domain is GAGVSQSPSNKVTEKGKDVELRCDPISGHTALYWYRQSLGQGLEFLIYFQGNSAPDKSGLPSDRFSAERTGGSVSTLTIQRTQQEDSAVYLCASSLGGDSFFYEQYFGPGTRLTVT.

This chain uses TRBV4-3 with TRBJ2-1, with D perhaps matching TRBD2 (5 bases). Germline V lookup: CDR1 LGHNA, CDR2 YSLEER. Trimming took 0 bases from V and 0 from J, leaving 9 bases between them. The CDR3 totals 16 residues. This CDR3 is CASSQEGAVSYNEQFF. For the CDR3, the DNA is TGCGCCAGCAGCCAAGAAGGAGCGGTCTCCTACAATGAGCAGTTCTTC.

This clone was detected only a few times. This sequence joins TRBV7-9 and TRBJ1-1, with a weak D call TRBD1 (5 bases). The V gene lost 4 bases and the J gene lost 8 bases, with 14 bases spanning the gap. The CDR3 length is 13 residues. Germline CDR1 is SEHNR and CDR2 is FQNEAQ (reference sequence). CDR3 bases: TGTGCCAGCAGCTGCAGACAGCGCCCGGAAGCTTTCTTT. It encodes CASSCRQRPEAFF.

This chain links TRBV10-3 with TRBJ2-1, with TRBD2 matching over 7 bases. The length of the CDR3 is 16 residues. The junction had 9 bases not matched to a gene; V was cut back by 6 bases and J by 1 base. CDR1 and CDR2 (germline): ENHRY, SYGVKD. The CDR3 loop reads CAIRNQAGPSYNEQFF. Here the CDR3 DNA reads TGTGCCATCAGGAACCAAGCGGGGCCATCCTACAATGAGCAGTTCTTC.

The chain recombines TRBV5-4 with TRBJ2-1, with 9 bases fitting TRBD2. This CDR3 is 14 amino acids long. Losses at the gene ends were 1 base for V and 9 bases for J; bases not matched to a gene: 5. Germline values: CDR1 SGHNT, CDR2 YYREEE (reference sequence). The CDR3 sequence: CASSLYSGSTEQFF. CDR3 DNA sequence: TGTGCCAGCAGCTTGTATAGCGGGAGTACTGAGCAGTTCTTC.

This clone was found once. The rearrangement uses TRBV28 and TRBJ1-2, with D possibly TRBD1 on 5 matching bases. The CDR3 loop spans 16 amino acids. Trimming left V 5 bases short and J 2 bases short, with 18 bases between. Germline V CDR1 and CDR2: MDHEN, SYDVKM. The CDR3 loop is CASSGGVETANYGYTF. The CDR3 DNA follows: TGTGCCAGCAGTGGTGGAGTTGAGACAGCCAACTATGGCTACACCTTC.

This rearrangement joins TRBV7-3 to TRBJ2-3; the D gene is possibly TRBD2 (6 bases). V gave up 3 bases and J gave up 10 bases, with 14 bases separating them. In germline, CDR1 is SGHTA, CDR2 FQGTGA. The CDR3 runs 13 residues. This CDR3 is CASSFDRGTAQYF. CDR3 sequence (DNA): TGTGCCAGCAGCTTCGACCGCGGGACTGCGCAGTATTTT.

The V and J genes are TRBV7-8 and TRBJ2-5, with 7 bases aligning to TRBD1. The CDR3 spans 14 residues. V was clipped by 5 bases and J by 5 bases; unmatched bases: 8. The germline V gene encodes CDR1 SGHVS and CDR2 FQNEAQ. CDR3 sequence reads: CASSIGTAGETQYF. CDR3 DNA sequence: TGTGCCAGCAGCATCGGGACAGCCGGGGAGACCCAGTACTTC.

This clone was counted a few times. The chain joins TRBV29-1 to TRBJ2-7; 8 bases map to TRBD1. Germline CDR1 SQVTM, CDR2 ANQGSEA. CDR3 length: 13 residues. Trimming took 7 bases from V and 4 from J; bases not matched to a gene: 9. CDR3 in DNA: TGCAGCGCTAGGACAGGGCAGGTATACGAGCAGTACTTC. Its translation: CSARTGQVYEQYF.

As DNA, the CDR3 is TGTGCCAGCAGCCCCCCCCGGGGGGGGAGATCAGATACGCAGTATTTT. Translated, it gives CASSPPRGGRSDTQYF. The chain has TRBV7-2 and TRBJ2-3, with TRBD2 identical over 8 bases. Germline trimming cut 5 bases from V and 4 bases from J; bases unmatched to any gene: 11. CDR1 and CDR2 from the germline V gene are SGHTA and FQGNSA. The CDR3 length is 16 residues. The full variable domain, in which reference TRBV7-2 and TRBJ2-3 provide the parts outside the CDR3, is GAGVSQSPSNKVTEKGKDVELRCDPISGHTALYWYRQSLGQGLEFLIYFQGNSAPDKSGLPSDRFSAERTGGSVSTLTIQRTQQEDSAVYLCASSPPRGGRSDTQYFGPGTRLTVL.

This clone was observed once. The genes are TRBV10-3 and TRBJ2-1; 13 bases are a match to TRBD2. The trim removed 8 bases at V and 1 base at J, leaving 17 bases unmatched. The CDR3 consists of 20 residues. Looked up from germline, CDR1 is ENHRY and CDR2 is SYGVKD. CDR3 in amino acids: CAISFPYGLAGVTSYNEQFF. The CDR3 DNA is TGTGCCATCTCCTTTCCATATGGACTAGCGGGAGTTACTTCCTACAATGAGCAGTTCTTC.

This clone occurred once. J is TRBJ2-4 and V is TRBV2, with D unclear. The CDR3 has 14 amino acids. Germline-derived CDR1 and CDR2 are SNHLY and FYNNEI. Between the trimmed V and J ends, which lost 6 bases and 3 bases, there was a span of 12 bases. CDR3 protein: CASSDTFVKNIQYF. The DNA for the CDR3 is TGTGCCAGCAGCGATACTTTCGTCAAAAACATTCAGTACTTC. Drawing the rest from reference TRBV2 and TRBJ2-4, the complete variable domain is EPEVTQTPSHQVTQMGQEVILRCVPISNHLYFYWYRQILGQKVEFLVSFYNNEISEKSEIFDDQFSVERPDGSNFTLKIRSTKLEDSAMYFCASSDTFVKNIQYFGAGTRLSVL.

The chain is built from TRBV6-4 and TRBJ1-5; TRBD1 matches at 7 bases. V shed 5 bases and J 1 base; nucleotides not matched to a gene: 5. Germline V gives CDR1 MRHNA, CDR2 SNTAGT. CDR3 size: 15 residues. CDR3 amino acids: CASSFTGDSNQPQHF. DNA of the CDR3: TGTGCCAGCAGTTTTACAGGGGACAGCAATCAGCCCCAGCATTTT.

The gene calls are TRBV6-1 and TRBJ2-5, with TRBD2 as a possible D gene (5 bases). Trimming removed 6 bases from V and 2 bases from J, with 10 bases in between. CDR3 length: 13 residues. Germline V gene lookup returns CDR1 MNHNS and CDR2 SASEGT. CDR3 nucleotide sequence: TGTGCCAGCAGGAAGGAGGTGCAAGAGACCCAGTACTTC. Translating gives CASRKEVQETQYF.